This record looks at one TCR beta chain sequence and its context. This sample was included in a study of blood T cell repertoires in COVID-19. About the study: T cells, B-cell-depleted T cells, or PBMCs provided the cDNA or gDNA that served as material.

Per the original methods: Estimation of nucleated cell counts was performed using reference gene primer amplification. Here immunoSEQ multiplex PCR was the method, and the copy in TCRdb shows in-frame clones only, minus some. V and J calls and clone size come straight from that table; D and trimming were deduced from the DNA. The sample includes tens of thousands of clones, over 70% of them seen just once. Trimming cost V 5 bases and J 3 bases; bases outside gene matches: 10. From germline, CDR1 is SGHTA and CDR2 FQGNSA. The CDR3 loop spans 15 amino acids. The rearrangement joins TRBV7-2 to TRBJ2-7; 7 bases map to TRBD2. The clonotype comes from a human donor with active or convalescent COVID-19. The donor label of this sample is uncertain. Material: peripheral blood. CDR3: CASSAASGHLYEQYF. In DNA, the CDR3 is TGTGCCAGCAGCGCCGCTAGCGGTCATCTCTACGAGCAGTACTTC.